This T cell receptor (beta chain) was profiled in a study of monozygotic twins with inflammatory bowel disease. After re-calling the 5' RACE reads, TCRdb lists one entry per CDR3 protein, DNA absent. There are over 200,000 distinct CDR3 sequences in the sample, with roughly 1.5% held by the top ten. CDR3 length: 11 amino acids. Germline V gene data show CDR1 as SEHNR and CDR2 as FQNEAQ (reference sequence). This TCR was sampled from a human donor with ulcerative colitis or Crohn's disease, or a healthy co-twin of an affected twin (not recorded which). V usage is TRBV7-9 and J usage is TRBJ1-1. Sequencing was performed on blood. The CDR3 protein is CATHVGTEAFF.